This T cell receptor (beta chain) originates from a study of T cells in Graves' hyperthyroidism and ophthalmopathy. General study results and limits: In blood, most of the thyroid clonotypes expanded above 0.001 were also present. The authors' 13 V-J model separated ophthalmopathy from stable hyperthyroidism.

The trim removed 6 bases at V and 0 bases at J, leaving 6 bases unmatched. This CDR3 has 19 amino acids. The germline CDR1 and CDR2 sequences are MNHNS and SASEGT. Amplification yielded TCR beta CDR3 regions, with RNA transcripts as the source. The HTBI set primed first-round TCR CDR3 RT-PCR. TCRdb re-called the multiplex PCR reads through MiXCR, storing one row per CDR3 protein. The data show 370,000 or so distinct CDR3 sequences, approximately 13% seen once. This clonotype has only a few counts. Its antigen remains unknown. The rearrangement links TRBV6-1 to TRBJ2-6; 15 bases align to TRBD2. This clonotype originated in a man aged 30-40 years with Graves' hyperthyroidism that later progressed to Graves' ophthalmopathy. Sequenced input: blood. CDR3 protein: CASSGTSGGRISGANVLTF. The CDR3, as DNA: TGTGCCAGCAGCGGGACTAGCGGGGGGCGAATCTCTGGGGCCAACGTCCTGACTTTC.